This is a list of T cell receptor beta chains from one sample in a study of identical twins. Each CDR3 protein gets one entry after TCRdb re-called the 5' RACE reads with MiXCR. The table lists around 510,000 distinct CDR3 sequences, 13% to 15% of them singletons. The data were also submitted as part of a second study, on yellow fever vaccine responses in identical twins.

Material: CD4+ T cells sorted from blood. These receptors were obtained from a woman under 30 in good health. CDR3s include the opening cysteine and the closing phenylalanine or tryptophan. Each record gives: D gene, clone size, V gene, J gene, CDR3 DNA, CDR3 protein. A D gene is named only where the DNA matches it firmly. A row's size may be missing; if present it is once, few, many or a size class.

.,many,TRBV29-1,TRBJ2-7,TGCAGCGTTGAATTTCTCAGGGATGGCGAGCAGTACTTC,CSVEFLRDGEQYF
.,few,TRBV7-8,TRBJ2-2,TGTGCCAGCAGCCCTGACAGGAAGAACACCGGGGAGCTGTTTTTT,CASSPDRKNTGELFF
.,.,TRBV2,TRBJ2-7,TGTGCCAGCAGTGTCGGCAATATTAACTACGAGCAGTACTTC,CASSVGNINYEQYF
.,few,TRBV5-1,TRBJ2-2,TGCGCCAGCAGCTTGGACGGGACCCGGAACACCGGGGAGCTGTTTTTT,CASSLDGTRNTGELFF
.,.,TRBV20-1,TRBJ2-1,TGCAGTGCTTCTCCCCTTGCGGGGAAGATCAATGAGCAGTTCTTC,CSASPLAGKINEQFF
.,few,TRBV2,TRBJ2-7,TGTGCCAGCCTGGACCGTCGAGGATACGAGCAGTACTTC,CASLDRRGYEQYF
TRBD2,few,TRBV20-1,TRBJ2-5,TGCAGTGCCACAAGAGGTAGCGGGGGAGAGACCCAGTACTTC,CSATRGSGGETQYF
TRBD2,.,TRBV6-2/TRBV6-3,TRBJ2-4,TGTGCCAGCAGCCCGGGGAGCGGGAGAACAGCCAAAAACATTCAGTACTTC,CASSPGSGRTAKNIQYF
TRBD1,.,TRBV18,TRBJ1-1,TGTGCCAGCTCACCCAAGACAGGGGCAACCACTGAAGCTTTCTTT,CASSPKTGATTEAFF
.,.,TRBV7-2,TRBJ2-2,TGTGCCAGCAGCGAGCAGGCTCTAACGAACACCGGGGAGCTGTTTTTT,CASSEQALTNTGELFF
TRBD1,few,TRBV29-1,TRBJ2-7,TGCAGCGTTGAAGATCGGGGGACAGGGATTTGGGAGCAGTACTTC,CSVEDRGTGIWEQYF
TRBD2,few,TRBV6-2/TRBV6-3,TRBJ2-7,TGTGCCAGCACCAAAGCGGCGGGAGTCGCCGAGCAGTACTTC,CASTKAAGVAEQYF
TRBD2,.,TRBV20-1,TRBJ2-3,TGCAGTGCTAGAGATCCCCTAGCGGGTCTATATACGCAGTATTTT,CSARDPLAGLYTQYF
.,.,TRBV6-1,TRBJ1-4,TGTGCCAGCAGACTGGGACTCCGCGCAACTAATGAAAAACTGTTTTTT,CASRLGLRATNEKLFF
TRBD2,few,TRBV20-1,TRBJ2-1,TGCAGTGCTAGAGAGCTAGCGGGGAGCCGCTACAATGAGCAGTTCTTC,CSARELAGSRYNEQFF
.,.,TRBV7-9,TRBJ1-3,TGTGCCAGCAGCCCAACGAGTCAGCGAAACACCATATATTTT,CASSPTSQRNTIYF
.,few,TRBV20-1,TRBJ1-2,TGCAGTGCTAGAACGATCTATGGCTACACCTTC,CSARTIYGYTF
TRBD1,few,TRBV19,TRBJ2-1,TGTGCCAGTAGTCGGTACCTCGGGACAGGGCGCAATGAGCAGTTCTTC,CASSRYLGTGRNEQFF
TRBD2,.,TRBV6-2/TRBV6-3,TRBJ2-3,TGTGCCGGTAGCGGGAGTCGGGTAGATACGCAGTATTTT,CAGSGSRVDTQYF
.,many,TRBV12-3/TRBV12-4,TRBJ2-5,TGTGCCAGCAGTTTTCGAGAGACCCAGTACTTC,CASSFRETQYF
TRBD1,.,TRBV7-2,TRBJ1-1,TGTGCCAGCAGTCCCGACAGGGGTGCCACTGAAGCTTTCTTT,CASSPDRGATEAFF
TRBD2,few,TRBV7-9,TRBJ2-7,TGTGCCAGCAGCTTATGGGGGTTTGGGACTAGTAACGAGCAGTACTTC,CASSLWGFGTSNEQYF
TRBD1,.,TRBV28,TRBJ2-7,TGTGCCAGCAGCAACCCGGGACAGGTGGCCCACGAGCAGTACTTC,CASSNPGQVAHEQYF
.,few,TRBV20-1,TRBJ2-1,TGCAGTGCTAGGTTGGTTCTCAATGAGCAGTTCTTC,CSARLVLNEQFF
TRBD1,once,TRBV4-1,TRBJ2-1,TGCGCCAGCAGCCAACCGGGACAGGGGGCGAATGAGCAGTTCTTC,CASSQPGQGANEQFF
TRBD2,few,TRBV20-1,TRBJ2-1,TGCAGTGCTAGAGTGCCGGGGGGGCAGAATGAGCAGTTCTTC,CSARVPGGQNEQFF
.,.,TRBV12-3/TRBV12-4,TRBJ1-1,TGTGCCAGCAGGGTCGACAGGTTGAACACTGAAGCTTTCTTT,CASRVDRLNTEAFF
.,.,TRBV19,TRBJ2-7,TGTGCCAGTAGTATAGCCCCAAGAATAGGCTACGAGCAGTACTTC,CASSIAPRIGYEQYF
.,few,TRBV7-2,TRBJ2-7,TGTGCCAGCAGCTTAGGTCCAGGGGCCTACGAGCAGTACTTC,CASSLGPGAYEQYF
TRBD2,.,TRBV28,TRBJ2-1,TGTGCCAGCAGAAAACAGGGGCCAATACAAATAGCGGGAGGGCCCTACAATGAGCAGTTCTTC,CASRKQGPIQIAGGPYNEQFF
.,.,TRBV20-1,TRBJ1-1,TGCAGTGCTAGATCCACGTCTGGGGAACAGGGCAAAGAAGCTTTCTTT,CSARSTSGEQGKEAFF
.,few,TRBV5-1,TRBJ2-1,TGCGCCAGCAGCCCCCGTTGGGGGGCCGAATTAAATGAGCAGTTCTTC,CASSPRWGAELNEQFF
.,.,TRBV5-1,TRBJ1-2,TGCGCCAGCAGCCCTTCCCCCGACAGCTATGGCTACACCTTC,CASSPSPDSYGYTF
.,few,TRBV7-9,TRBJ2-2,TGTGCCAGCAGCTTCTCTAGACTGAACACCGGGGAGCTGTTTTTT,CASSFSRLNTGELFF
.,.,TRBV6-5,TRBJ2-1,TGTGCCAGCAGCTCGGGTGAGAATGAGCAGTTCTTC,CASSSGENEQFF
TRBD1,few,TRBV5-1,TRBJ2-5,TGCGCCAGCAGCCAGGACAGGGTCCAAGAGACCCAGTACTTC,CASSQDRVQETQYF
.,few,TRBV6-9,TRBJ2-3,TGTGCCTTCCGGGACCCCAATAGCACAGATACGCAGTATTTT,CAFRDPNSTDTQYF
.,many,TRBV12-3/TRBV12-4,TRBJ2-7,TGCGCCAGCAGCTTTGGACAGACCTACGAGCAGTACTTC,CASSFGQTYEQYF
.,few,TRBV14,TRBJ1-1,TGTGCCAGCAGCCGGGGGTATTTGGGCACTGAAGCTTTCTTT,CASSRGYLGTEAFF
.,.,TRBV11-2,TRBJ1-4,TGTGCCAGCAGCCACTTTGGTGGAAAGGGCCTGAATGAAAAACTGTTTTTT,CASSHFGGKGLNEKLFF
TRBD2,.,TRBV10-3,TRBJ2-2,TGTGCCATCAGCATACTAGCGGGGGGGCTCTCGAACACCGGGGAGCTGTTTTTT,CAISILAGGLSNTGELFF
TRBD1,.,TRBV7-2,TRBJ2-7,TGTGCCAGCAGCGTAGGGGGGACAGGCAACTACGAGCAGTACTTC,CASSVGGTGNYEQYF
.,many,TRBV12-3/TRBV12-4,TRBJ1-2,TGTGCCAGCCGACAGCGGGGGACCTATGGCTACACCTTC,CASRQRGTYGYTF
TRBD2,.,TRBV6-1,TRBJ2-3,TGTGCCAGCAGGATAGCGGGACGGCCAGATACGCAGTATTTT,CASRIAGRPDTQYF
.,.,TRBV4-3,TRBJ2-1,TGCGCCAGCAGCCAAGAACCCGCCCCCTACTACAATGAGCAGTTCTTC,CASSQEPAPYYNEQFF
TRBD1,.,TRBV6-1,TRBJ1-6,TGTGCCAGCAGTGGGGCAGGGGGTTCACCCCTCCACTTT,CASSGAGGSPLHF
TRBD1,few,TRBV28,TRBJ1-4,TGTGCCACCACCCGGGCAGGGGGAGGGGAAAAACTGTTTTTT,CATTRAGGGEKLFF
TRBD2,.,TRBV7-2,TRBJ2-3,TGTGCCAGCAGCTTATGGACTAGCGGGGGGGGCACAGATACGCAGTATTTT,CASSLWTSGGGTDTQYF
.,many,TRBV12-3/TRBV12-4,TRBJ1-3,TGTGCCAGCAGTTTTGCCAGCTCTGGAAACACCATATATTTT,CASSFASSGNTIYF
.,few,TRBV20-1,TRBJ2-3,TGCAGTGCTCGGGGGGTCCAGGGGAGTTTTCCAGATACGCAGTATTTT,CSARGVQGSFPDTQYF
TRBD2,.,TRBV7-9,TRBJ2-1,TGTGCCAGCAGACCAAGGTTTAGCGGGGGGTCCTACAATGAGCAGTTCTTC,CASRPRFSGGSYNEQFF
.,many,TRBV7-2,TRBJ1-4,TGTGCCAGCAGCTTATCAGGAAAACTGTTTTTT,CASSLSGKLFF
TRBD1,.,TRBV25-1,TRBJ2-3,TGTGCCAGCAGTGGGGGGACCGGGACAGGTTTAACAGATACGCAGTATTTT,CASSGGTGTGLTDTQYF
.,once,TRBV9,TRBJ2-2,TGTGCCAGCAGCGTACTGGGTACATTCGGGGAGCTGTTTTTT,CASSVLGTFGELFF
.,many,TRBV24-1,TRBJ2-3,TGTGCCACCGCAAGAACAGATACGCAGTATTTT,CATARTDTQYF
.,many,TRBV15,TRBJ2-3,TGTGCCACCAGCAGAGATCGACGAGCCCCAGATACGCAGTATTTT,CATSRDRRAPDTQYF
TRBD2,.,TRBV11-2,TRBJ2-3,TGTGCCAGCAGCTCAACGAGCGGGGTACCACAAGATACGCAGTATTTT,CASSSTSGVPQDTQYF
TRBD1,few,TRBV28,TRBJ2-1,TGTGCCAGCAGTCCCCGACAGGGATACTACAATGAGCAGTTCTTC,CASSPRQGYYNEQFF
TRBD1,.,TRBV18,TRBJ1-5,TGTGCCAGCTCACCTGGACAGGGGGCTACAAGCAATCAGCCCCAGCATTTT,CASSPGQGATSNQPQHF
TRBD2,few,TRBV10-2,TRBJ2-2,TGCGCCAGCAGTCGGAGGGAGGGCCGTGGCGGGGAGCTGTTTTTT,CASSRREGRGGELFF